This is a list of T cell receptor beta chains from one sample in a study of Ad26.COV2.S vaccination and SARS-CoV-2 variants. TCRdb keeps only in-frame clones here, not all; method: immunoSEQ multiplex PCR. The sample contains roughly 300,000 clones, 75% to 90% of which appear only once. Specimen: peripheral blood, collected in a trial of Ad26.COV2.S vaccine versus placebo. These receptors originate from a person between 18 and 60 years old who received the Ad26.COV2.S COVID-19 vaccine or a placebo. Both conserved end residues are part of each CDR3. A D gene is named only where the DNA matches it firmly. Where a row states a size, it is once, few, many or the class of an expanded clone; other rows omit it.

V gene	clone size	D gene	J gene	CDR3 protein	CDR3 DNA
TRBV27	-	-	TRBJ1-6	CASSPEPGGYSPLHF	TGTGCCAGCAGTCCCGAACCCGGCGGGTATTCACCCCTCCACTTT
TRBV18	-	TRBD1	TRBJ2-7	CASSPQTGQGSYEQYF	TGTGCCAGCTCACCGCAAACGGGACAGGGGTCCTACGAGCAGTACTTC
TRBV19	-	TRBD2	TRBJ2-3	CASSTAGGIDTQYF	TGTGCCAGTAGTACGGCGGGAGGAATAGATACGCAGTATTTT
TRBV12-3/TRBV12-4	once	-	TRBJ1-5	CASSLYSNQPQHF	TGTGCCAGCAGTTTATATAGCAATCAGCCCCAGCATTTT
TRBV5-1	-	TRBD1	TRBJ1-2	CASSFSGTGGGNGYTF	TGCGCCAGCAGCTTTTCCGGGACAGGAGGAGGAAATGGCTACACCTTC
TRBV27	-	TRBD1	TRBJ2-1	CASSRTGGSYNEQFF	TGTGCCAGCAGCCGAACAGGGGGGTCCTACAATGAGCAGTTCTTC
TRBV30	once	TRBD1	TRBJ1-5	CAWSHAFRDRGVEPQHF	TGTGCCTGGAGCCATGCTTTCCGGGACAGGGGAGTGGAGCCCCAGCATTTT
TRBV25-1	-	-	TRBJ1-5	CASSDPGRPRAGNQPQHF	TGTGCCAGCAGTGATCCTGGCCGTCCTAGGGCCGGCAATCAGCCCCAGCATTTT
TRBV7-2	-	TRBD1	TRBJ2-5	CASSSGQGETQYF	TGTGCCAGCAGCTCGGGACAGGGTGAGACCCAGTACTTC
TRBV5-6	few	TRBD1	TRBJ2-7	CASSSGTGLYYEQYF	TGTGCCAGCAGCTCTGGGACAGGGCTATACTACGAGCAGTACTTC
TRBV6-1	-	-	TRBJ2-1	CASSEDWRPSYNEQFF	TGTGCCAGCAGTGAAGATTGGCGGCCTTCTTACAATGAGCAGTTCTTC
TRBV10-3	once	TRBD2	TRBJ2-5	CATLGLAGSRETQYF	TGTGCCACCCTCGGACTAGCGGGGTCGAGGGAGACCCAGTACTTC
TRBV28	-	TRBD2	TRBJ2-1	CASSLHTSGSYNEQFF	TGTGCCAGCAGTTTACACACTAGCGGGAGTTACAATGAGCAGTTCTTC
TRBV19	once	TRBD1	TRBJ1-1	CASSTQTGTDTEAFF	TGTGCCAGTAGTACCCAGACAGGGACGGACACTGAAGCTTTCTTT
TRBV10-1	-	-	TRBJ2-3	CASSDLVDTQYF	TGCGCCAGCAGTGATCTAGTAGATACGCAGTATTTT
TRBV6-2/TRBV6-3	-	-	TRBJ1-5	CASSTPSGENDQPQHF	TGTGCCAGCAGTACTCCCTCTGGGGAAAACGATCAGCCCCAGCATTTT
TRBV27	-	TRBD1	TRBJ1-1	CASIRQGTTEAFF	TGTGCCAGCATCAGACAGGGGACCACTGAAGCTTTCTTT
TRBV13	-	TRBD2	TRBJ2-3	CASSLGVSGGSTDTQYF	TGTGCCAGCAGCTTAGGGGTTAGCGGGGGGAGCACAGATACGCAGTATTTT
TRBV28	-	-	TRBJ1-5	CASSLYLANQPQHF	TGTGCCAGCAGTTTATACCTTGCCAATCAGCCCCAGCATTTT
TRBV30	-	TRBD2	TRBJ2-1	CAWRPKSGTSGRGQVNEQFF	TGTGCCTGGAGACCAAAATCCGGGACTAGCGGGAGAGGTCAGGTCAATGAGCAGTTCTTC
TRBV2	-	TRBD1	TRBJ1-5	CASNPGQGARNQPQHF	TGTGCCAGCAACCCGGGACAGGGGGCGCGGAATCAGCCCCAGCATTTT
TRBV5-1	-	TRBD1	TRBJ1-2	CASSSNGGQGNYGYTF	TGCGCCAGCAGCTCCAACGGGGGACAGGGGAACTATGGCTACACCTTC
TRBV19	-	-	TRBJ1-5	CASSRRRSGEAQPQHF	TGTGCCAGTAGTCGAAGGAGGTCGGGGGAGGCTCAGCCCCAGCATTTT
TRBV18	-	TRBD1	TRBJ2-5	CASSPVGQGAETQYF	TGTGCCAGCTCACCAGTAGGACAGGGGGCCGAGACCCAGTACTTC
TRBV14	-	-	TRBJ2-5	CASSQAETQYF	TGTGCCAGCAGCCAAGCCGAGACCCAGTACTTC
TRBV2	-	-	TRBJ2-2	CASTSWQNTGELFF	TGTGCCAGCACCTCGTGGCAGAACACCGGGGAGCTGTTTTTT
TRBV19	-	-	TRBJ2-3	CASSIGPGLSTDTQYF	TGTGCCAGTAGTATAGGCCCGGGCTTGAGCACAGATACGCAGTATTTT
TRBV1	-	-	TRBJ1-4	CTSSHRGPHEKLFF	TGCACCAGCAGCCACAGGGGGCCTCATGAAAAACTGTTTTTT
TRBV6-1	-	-	TRBJ2-6	CASSDTSHSSGANVLTF	TGTGCCAGCAGTGACACCTCTCATAGCTCTGGGGCCAACGTCCTGACTTTC
TRBV5-1	-	-	TRBJ1-1	CASSPHSAGHTEAFF	TGCGCCAGCAGCCCCCACTCGGCGGGGCACACTGAAGCTTTCTTT
TRBV7-2	-	-	TRBJ2-3	CASSLVKGPDTDTQYF	TGTGCCAGCAGCTTAGTCAAGGGGCCGGACACAGATACGCAGTATTTT
TRBV19	once	-	TRBJ2-1	CASSRTHPGYNEQFF	TGTGCCAGTAGTCGCACCCACCCAGGGTACAATGAGCAGTTCTTC
TRBV19	-	-	TRBJ1-5	CASHNSNQPQHF	TGTGCCAGTCATAATAGCAATCAGCCCCAGCATTTT
TRBV5-1	-	TRBD1	TRBJ2-1	CASSLPTGDNEQFF	TGCGCCAGCAGCTTACCAACAGGGGACAATGAGCAGTTCTTC
TRBV20-1	once	-	TRBJ1-4	CSASQDAITEKLFF	TGCAGTGCTAGTCAAGACGCTATAACTGAAAAACTGTTTTTT
TRBV28	-	-	TRBJ1-2	CASSFAGWGVGYTF	TGTGCCAGCAGCTTTGCTGGGTGGGGGGTCGGCTACACCTTC
TRBV7-2	once	-	TRBJ2-2	CASSFTWTGELFF	TGTGCCAGCAGCTTTACATGGACCGGGGAGCTGTTTTTT
TRBV30	-	TRBD1	TRBJ2-2	CAWTPGQINTGELFF	TGTGCCTGGACACCGGGACAGATAAACACCGGGGAGCTGTTTTTT
TRBV5-1	-	TRBD2	TRBJ2-3	CASRRTSGGTDTQYF	TGCGCCAGCCGCCGGACTAGCGGGGGCACAGATACGCAGTATTTT
TRBV6-1	-	-	TRBJ1-5	CASTSDLNQPQHF	TGTGCCAGCACCTCGGACCTTAATCAGCCCCAGCATTTT
TRBV6-5	-	-	TRBJ1-1	CASGRGNTDTEAFF	TGTGCCAGCGGTCGGGGGAATACGGACACTGAAGCTTTCTTT
TRBV18	-	-	TRBJ1-2	CASSPLRTYGYTF	TGTGCCAGCTCACCACTTAGGACTTATGGCTACACCTTC
TRBV12-3/TRBV12-4	-	-	TRBJ2-7	CASRGMGAYEQYF	TGTGCCAGCAGGGGGATGGGGGCCTACGAGCAGTACTTC
TRBV11-2	-	-	TRBJ2-5	CASSSVGRGGGETQYF	TGTGCCAGCAGCTCCGTCGGTCGCGGGGGCGGGGAGACCCAGTACTTC
TRBV28	-	-	TRBJ1-6	CASSNVRGINSPLHF	TGTGCCAGCAGTAACGTTAGGGGAATTAATTCACCCCTCCACTTT
TRBV28	-	TRBD1	TRBJ2-7	CASRRQGTYEQYF	TGTGCCAGCAGACGACAGGGGACCTACGAGCAGTACTTC
TRBV7-3	-	TRBD1	TRBJ2-7	CASSPDRGREQYF	TGTGCCAGCAGCCCCGACAGGGGGCGTGAGCAGTACTTC
TRBV15	-	-	TRBJ1-4	CATSRTTNEKLFF	TGTGCCACCAGCAGAACAACTAATGAAAAACTGTTTTTT
TRBV4-1	-	TRBD2	TRBJ2-1	CASSQERTSGYNEQFF	TGCGCCAGCAGCCAAGAAAGGACTAGCGGCTACAATGAGCAGTTCTTC
TRBV28	-	-	TRBJ2-7	CASRLDTHYEQYF	TGTGCCAGCAGGTTAGACACGCACTACGAGCAGTACTTC